The rows below give T cell receptor beta chains drawn from one sample of a study of blood T cells in healthy people across ages. TCRdb re-derived calls from the 5' RACE reads in MiXCR, one entry per CDR3 protein. This sample has hundreds of thousands of distinct CDR3 sequences, with under 65% found just once. The specimen was blood. These receptors were taken from a man in his sixties in good health. Both conserved end residues are part of each CDR3. A D gene is named only where the DNA matches it firmly. The listing skips clone size in some rows; elsewhere it reads once, few, many or a size class.

d_call | j_call | clone_size | v_call | cdr3_nt | cdr3_aa
- | TRBJ2-7 | - | TRBV6-6 | TGTGCCAGCAGTTACCCCCTAGGGGGGGAGGACGCCTACGAGCAGTACTTC | CASSYPLGGEDAYEQYF
- | TRBJ1-1 | - | TRBV29-1 | TGCAGCGTTGCAGCCGGGGCCCTTGGGGCTGAAGCTTTCTTT | CSVAAGALGAEAFF
TRBD1 | TRBJ2-1 | few | TRBV5-1 | TGCGCCAGCTCGCCGGGACAGGATTTTCTAGTGCGGTTCTTC | CASSPGQDFLVRFF
TRBD1 | TRBJ2-7 | many | TRBV10-2 | TGCGCCAGCAGTGGCACGGGACAGGGTGGCGAGCAGTACTTC | CASSGTGQGGEQYF
TRBD2 | TRBJ2-7 | - | TRBV5-1 | TGCGCCAGCAGCTTAGGGGAGGGAACAAACGAGCAGTACTTC | CASSLGEGTNEQYF
- | TRBJ2-5 | - | TRBV6-2/TRBV6-3 | TGTGCCAGCAGTTACTTGACGGGTGAGACCCAGTACTTC | CASSYLTGETQYF
TRBD2 | TRBJ2-5 | - | TRBV5-5 | TGTGCCAGCAGCAAGGGACTAGCGGGGGACGGGGAGACCCAGTACTTC | CASSKGLAGDGETQYF
TRBD2 | TRBJ2-7 | many | TRBV18 | TGTGCCAGCTCCCCCGGGAGGGGTTACGAGCAGTACTTC | CASSPGRGYEQYF
- | TRBJ2-1 | - | TRBV9 | TGTGCCAGCAGCGTAGGGTGGGGTGAGCAGTTCTTC | CASSVGWGEQFF
- | TRBJ2-5 | few | TRBV19 | TGTGCCAGTAGGCGGGACAGAATCTCCCCCACGGAGACCCAGTACTTC | CASRRDRISPTETQYF
- | TRBJ2-3 | few | TRBV10-3 | TGTGCCATCAGCCCCGGGACGGAGAGCACAGATACGCAGTATTTT | CAISPGTESTDTQYF
TRBD1 | TRBJ1-2 | - | TRBV9 | TGTGCCAGCAGCGTGGGGACAGGGCCCGGGTATGGCTACACCTTC | CASSVGTGPGYGYTF
TRBD1 | TRBJ2-7 | once | TRBV18 | TGTGCCAGCTCAAAACCGGGACAGCGAGCCTACGAGCAGTACTTC | CASSKPGQRAYEQYF
TRBD1 | TRBJ2-7 | many | TRBV4-2 | TGTGCCAGCAGCCAAGGGGGGACAGAGTCCTACGAGCAGTACTTC | CASSQGGTESYEQYF
TRBD2 | TRBJ2-4 | many | TRBV3-1 | TGTGCCAGCAGCCTACGGGGGGGGGTCCATGGAAACATTCAGTACTTC | CASSLRGGVHGNIQYF
- | TRBJ1-2 | few | TRBV6-6 | TGTGCCAGCACTAGAAGTAACAGCCTAGCTAACTATGGCTACACCTTC | CASTRSNSLANYGYTF
TRBD1 | TRBJ1-2 | - | TRBV28 | TGTGCCAGCACAGGGGGCTGGGGCTACACCTTC | CASTGGWGYTF
TRBD2 | TRBJ2-3 | few | TRBV7-2 | TGTGCCAGCAGCTCCGCTAGCGGGGGGGCCGGTACGCAGTATTTT | CASSSASGGAGTQYF
- | TRBJ1-6 | - | TRBV7-2 | TGTGCCAGCAGCTTAGCGCTCGGGGGCCCCAGCTCCTATAATTCACCCCTCCACTTT | CASSLALGGPSSYNSPLHF
TRBD2 | TRBJ2-3 | - | TRBV10-3 | TGTGCCAGCGGGGGGAACACAGATACGCAGTATTTT | CASGGNTDTQYF
- | TRBJ2-5 | - | TRBV9 | TGTGCCAGCAGCGCCTGGGGTGGAACAGGCCAAGAGACCCAGTACTTC | CASSAWGGTGQETQYF
TRBD2 | TRBJ2-1 | - | TRBV11-2 | TGTGCCAGCAGCTTATTGACTAGCGGGGGGGTTTACAATGAGCAGTTCTTC | CASSLLTSGGVYNEQFF
- | TRBJ2-1 | - | TRBV7-2 | TGTGCCAGCAGCTTAGTGCAAAGCAGGGTTGGTAATGAGCAGTTCTTC | CASSLVQSRVGNEQFF
TRBD1 | TRBJ2-7 | - | TRBV7-8 | TGTGCCAGCAGCCCGAGGACAGGGCAACCCTCCGAGCAGTACTTC | CASSPRTGQPSEQYF
- | TRBJ2-1 | - | TRBV5-1 | TGCGCCAGCAGCTTGGAAGCTGGGGGGGGCTTCAACAATGAGCAGTTCTTC | CASSLEAGGGFNNEQFF
TRBD1 | TRBJ2-6 | - | TRBV18 | TGTGCCAGCTCACCACAGGGGGCAGGCTCTGGGGCCAACGTCCTGACTTTC | CASSPQGAGSGANVLTF
- | TRBJ2-4 | - | TRBV3-1 | TGTGCCAGCAGCCAAAGGTCTTCCGGGGACATTCAGTACTTC | CASSQRSSGDIQYF
- | TRBJ2-7 | - | TRBV20-1 | TGCAGTGGCAAGAGGGTCGGAACCCCCTACGAGCAGTACTTC | CSGKRVGTPYEQYF
- | TRBJ2-6 | - | TRBV15 | TGTGCCACCAGTCCATGGATCTCTGGGGCCAACGTCCTGACTTTC | CATSPWISGANVLTF